The clone carrying this T cell receptor beta chain turned up a few times. CDR3 length: 15 amino acids. Trimming removed 3 bases from V and 0 bases from J, with 11 bases in between. A sample-barcoded 5' primer and a J-beta primer mix were used in a second PCR of roughly 7 to 11 cycles. TCRdb called the 5' RACE reads again in MiXCR, with one record for every CDR3 protein. In the table there are 1.5 million to 2 million distinct CDR3 sequences, 49% of which are singletons. This sample was included in a study of blood T cells in healthy people across ages. The clonotype originates from a woman aged 40 to 55 in good health. V and J are TRBV12-3 or TRBV12-4 and TRBJ1-1; D gene uncertain. What was sequenced was blood. CDR3 coding DNA: TGTGCCAGCAGTTTCCTCAGTAACATGAACACTGAAGCTTTCTTT. Its translation is CASSFLSNMNTEAFF.